This entry describes one T cell receptor (beta chain). Antigen specificity is unknown. The treatment is: AdE1-LMPpoly-expanded autologous EBV-specific T-cell therapy followed by anti-PD-1 nivolumab. This entry belongs to a study of EBV T-cell therapy then PD-1 blockade in nasopharyngeal carcinoma. Profiled with immunoSEQ multiplex PCR; TCRdb holds only in-frame clones, not every one. The sample consists of about 24,000 clones, under 90% of them appearing once. CDR1 and CDR2 (germline): MNHEY, SMNVEV (reference sequence). V was trimmed by 3 bases and J by 0 bases, leaving 9 bases between them. The CDR3 runs 14 residues.

The gene calls are TRBV27 and TRBJ2-7; D might be TRBD1 (6 bases). The sample in question was CD8+ T cells from blood, obtained between days 55 and 70 from a patient whose treatment included autologous EBV-specific T cells and nivolumab. This sequence was found in a man aged 35 to 55 with nasopharyngeal carcinoma. CDR3 region: CASSLVGASYEQYF. CDR3 DNA: TGTGCCAGCAGTTTGGTGGGGGCCTCCTACGAGCAGTACTTC.